This T cell receptor (beta chain) is drawn from a study of cytomegalovirus exposure and HLA in healthy donors. Broader study findings: Equally common other TCR beta chains were less clonally expanded than HLA-associated ones, a later analysis found.

In the PCR, 60 Vbeta and 13 Jbeta primers were used. The repertoire was sequenced with immunoSEQ multiplex PCR; TCRdb's copy has only in-frame clones and lacks some. The table shows approximately 170,000 clones, with roughly 72% occurring only once. As to this clone: Its antigen remains unknown.

The CDR3 is 14 residues long. V was trimmed by 0 bases and J by 4 bases, leaving 10 bases between them. Germline V CDR1 and CDR2: SGDLS, YYNGEE. The V call is TRBV9, the J call TRBJ1-2; D gene unclear. This sequence originates from a woman in her twenties or thirties in good health and CMV-seropositive. The sample taken for sequencing was PBMCs. CDR3 amino acids: CASSVGVSGYGYTF. As DNA, the CDR3 is TGTGCCAGCAGCGTAGGAGTGTCTGGCTATGGCTACACCTTC.